This T cell receptor beta chain was obtained from a study of cytomegalovirus exposure and HLA in healthy donors. Study in general: Earlier, approximately 180 million T cells were analyzed, and around 100 million unique TCR beta sequences were found among them.

Use of 60 Vbeta and 13 Jbeta primers characterized the PCR. Using immunoSEQ multiplex PCR, the repertoire was profiled, and TCRdb retains in-frame clones only, with some absent. This table holds roughly 50,000 clones. On this clone itself: Its antigen is currently unknown.

Study-level points and caveats: When analyzed later, the rates of TCR association showed variation by HLA locus, with DRB1 the most and HLA-C the fewest. Most TCR sequences showed up rarely, but some public TCRs showed up in many donors.

This clonotype was sampled from a female donor in good health and CMV-seronegative. Sequencing used PBMCs.

CDR3 sequence reads: CASSQDFDFLAKNTEAFF. DNA of the CDR3: TGCGCCAGCAGCCAAGATTTTGACTTTCTCGCTAAGAACACTGAAGCTTTCTTT. The V and J genes are TRBV4-3 and TRBJ1-1; D not certain. Per the germline V gene, CDR1 is LGHNA and CDR2 is YSLEER. There are 18 residues in the CDR3. The V gene lost 0 bases and the J gene lost 1 base, with 18 bases spanning the gap.